Below, 15 T cell receptor beta chains from the same sample are listed, as sequenced in a study of post-analysis software for immune sequencing data (dated by TCRdb to between 2015 and 2016). The study at large found these results: Patients showed significantly higher frequencies than controls for roughly 5 TRBV segments, among them TRBV5-6, TRBV5-1 and TRBV20-1.

Their specific antigens are unknown. Library creation used PCR. The sequencer listed for this sample is Illumina HiSeq 2500. Unique molecular identifiers were incorporated into TCR beta cDNA libraries to reduce PCR and sequencing biases. Using fastp at Q25 and MiXCR, TCRdb reprocessed the public reads and kept productive beta chains. Rows are combined by CDR3 protein, so each entry shows the most common genes and DNA. Here the sample has hundreds of thousands of distinct CDR3 sequences; about 60% occur a single time. The ten largest clones capture over 9% of the sample. The sample comprised blood. Receptors were obtained from a girl aged 2 to 9 with multiple sclerosis.

This clonotype was seen a handful of times. The V call is TRBV7-2, the J call TRBJ1-2; no clear D gene. V lost 1 base and J 4 bases, leaving 10 bases between the germline ends. The germline CDR1 and CDR2 sequences are SGHTA and FQGNSA. The CDR3 has 14 amino acids. The CDR3 protein is CASSLEPSGYGYTF. CDR3 coding DNA: TGTGCCAGCAGCTTAGAGCCCTCCGGCTATGGCTACACCTTC. Combining the CDR3 with reference TRBV7-2 and TRBJ1-2 gives the whole variable domain GAGVSQSPSNKVTEKGKDVELRCDPISGHTALYWYRQSLGQGLEFLIYFQGNSAPDKSGLPSDRFSAERTGGSVSTLTIQRTQQEDSAVYLCASSLEPSGYGYTFGSGTRLTVV.

The chain combines TRBV20-1 with TRBJ2-5; D may be TRBD1 (5 bases). Trimming removed 6 bases at V and 3 bases at J, with 14 bases between. The CDR3 contains 13 residues. Germline V gene data show CDR1 as DFQATT and CDR2 as SNEGSKA (reference sequence). The CDR3 sequence: CSAQGLGEETQYF. The CDR3, as DNA: TGCAGTGCCCAGGGCCTAGGGGAAGAGACCCAGTACTTC.

The chain joins TRBV13 to TRBJ2-7; D remains ambiguous. V dropped 6 bases and J dropped 2 bases, with 14 bases sitting between them. The CDR3 loop spans 14 amino acids. CDR1 and CDR2 (germline): PRHDT, FYEKMQ (reference sequence). As DNA, the CDR3 is TGTGCCAGCAGGCGATCCCCAACGGCCTACGAGCAGTACTTC. It yields the protein CASRRSPTAYEQYF.

This clonotype was detected only once. In DNA, the CDR3 is TGTGCCAGCAGTAAACCGGAGGGCCGACTCTCTGGGGCCAACGTCCTGACTTTC. Translated, it gives CASSKPEGRLSGANVLTF. The chain carries TRBV25-1 and TRBJ2-6; a possible D gene is TRBD2 (6 bases). V lost 5 bases and J lost 0, with 17 bases in between. The CDR3 spans 18 residues. Germline CDR1 and CDR2: MGHDK and SYGVNS.

J is TRBJ1-2 and V is TRBV12-3 or TRBV12-4; a possible D gene is TRBD1 (6 bases). The CDR3 covers 14 residues. V shed 6 bases and J shed 5 bases, with 16 bases lying between them. The CDR3: CASREGELPYGYTF. In DNA form, the CDR3 reads TGTGCCAGCAGGGAGGGGGAGCTCCCTTATGGCTACACCTTC.

The chain combines TRBV10-3 with TRBJ2-1; 9 bases are a match to TRBD2. V lost 8 bases and J lost 8; bases outside the gene matches: 16. The CDR3 covers 16 residues. The germline gives CDR1 ENHRY, CDR2 SYGVKD. CDR3 nucleotide sequence: TGTGCCATCGGGCCCCCGCCAGCGGGAGGTTTCCATGAGCAGTTCTTC. The encoded protein is CAIGPPPAGGFHEQFF.

The chain combines TRBV12-3 or TRBV12-4 with TRBJ2-7; 7 bases are shared with TRBD2. This CDR3 has 15 amino acids. With 6 bases clipped from V and 3 bases from J, the junction kept 11 bases outside the gene matches. CDR3: CASRGSGGGVYEQYF. In DNA form, the CDR3 reads TGTGCCAGCAGGGGATCCGGTGGGGGGGTCTACGAGCAGTACTTC.

The chain employs TRBV7-9 and TRBJ2-1; D gene unclear. CDR3 length equals 14 residues. Germline CDR1 SEHNR, CDR2 FQNEAQ (reference sequence). V shed 6 bases and J shed 0 bases, with 9 bases lying between them. CDR3 sequence reads: CASRSYSSYNEQFF. CDR3 in DNA: TGTGCCAGCAGGAGCTACAGCTCCTACAATGAGCAGTTCTTC.

J is TRBJ1-2 and V is TRBV7-9; 8 bases fit TRBD1. Trimming at V came to 4 bases and at J to 2 bases, leaving 9 bases not matched to a gene. The CDR3 runs to 16 residues. From germline, CDR1 is SEHNR and CDR2 FQNEAQ (reference sequence). The CDR3 nucleotides are TGTGCCAGCAGCTACCCGGGACAGGTAGCCAACTATGGCTACACCTTC. Residues: CASSYPGQVANYGYTF.

This chain links TRBV2 with TRBJ2-3; D call uncertain. This CDR3 is built from 15 residues. Germline CDR1 is SNHLY and CDR2 is FYNNEI. V was shortened by 4 bases and J by 1 base, with 12 bases between the two germline ends. The CDR3 DNA reads as TGTGCCAGCAGTGTACTCTTTCAGGGCACAGATACGCAGTATTTT. This codes for CASSVLFQGTDTQYF.

The gene calls are TRBV12-3 or TRBV12-4 and TRBJ2-1; TRBD2 matches 8 bases. The CDR3 has 15 residues. Trimming cost V 3 bases and J 5 bases; bases outside gene matches: 6. CDR3 sequence reads: CASSFRGGIHNEQFF. DNA of the CDR3: TGTGCCAGCAGTTTCCGGGGGGGGATCCACAATGAGCAGTTCTTC.

The genes are TRBV7-2 and TRBJ1-1, with 7 bases aligning to TRBD1. Trimming took 4 bases from V and 0 from J; bases not matched to a gene: 5. Germline values: CDR1 SGHTA, CDR2 FQGNSA. This CDR3 is 15 amino acids long. CDR3 loop: CASSSRGALNTEAFF. In DNA, the CDR3 is TGTGCCAGCAGCTCCAGGGGGGCCCTGAACACTGAAGCTTTCTTT.

The chain joins TRBV20-1 to TRBJ2-7; D may be TRBD1 (6 bases). In germline, CDR1 is DFQATT, CDR2 SNEGSKA (reference sequence). CDR3 length: 12 amino acids. V dropped 6 bases and J dropped 3 bases, with 12 bases sitting between them. This CDR3 reads CSAVQGIYEQYF. In nucleotides, the CDR3 is TGCAGTGCCGTACAGGGAATCTACGAGCAGTACTTC.

The V call is TRBV12-3 or TRBV12-4, the J call TRBJ2-3; tentative D call: TRBD2 (6 bases). V was shortened by 8 bases and J by 0 bases, with 15 bases between the two germline ends. This CDR3 has 15 amino acids. CDR3 loop: CASRPTRASTDTQYF. The DNA of the CDR3 is TGTGCCAGCCGTCCGACTAGGGCTAGCACAGATACGCAGTATTTT.

This clonotype was seen just once. The rearrangement links TRBV10-3 to TRBJ1-1; TRBD1 matches 11 bases. With V trimmed by 8 bases and J by 0 bases, 2 bases remained unmatched. The CDR3 has 14 amino acids. Germline V CDR1 and CDR2: ENHRY, SYGVKD. Here the CDR3 reads CAIGQGALNTEAFF. The CDR3 nucleotides are TGTGCCATCGGACAGGGGGCCCTGAACACTGAAGCTTTCTTT.